The next 24 T cell receptor beta chains were all read from a single sample in a study of blood T cell repertoires in COVID-19. Repertoires were generated with immunoSEQ multiplex PCR, while TCRdb's copy carries only in-frame clones and drops some. The sample includes about 190,000 clones, 82% seen only once; the top ten take about 4.8%. Material for sequencing was peripheral blood. The receptors come from a woman in her twenties or thirties with acute or convalescent COVID-19.

This clone was seen once. V usage is TRBV9 and J usage is TRBJ2-1; 9 bases fit TRBD1. The CDR3 spans 14 residues. Per germline, CDR1 SGDLS and CDR2 YYNGEE. Unmatched junction bases numbered 1, after V lost 3 bases and J lost 3 bases. CDR3 DNA sequence: TGTGCCAGCAGCGGGGACAGGGACTACAATGAGCAGTTCTTC. This encodes CASSGDRDYNEQFF.

Here the CDR3 DNA reads TGCGCCAGCAGCCCCAAGACAGGGGGGTATGGCTACACCTTC. Translated: CASSPKTGGYGYTF. V gene TRBV5-1 combines with J gene TRBJ1-2, with 9 bases fitting TRBD1. The CDR3 extends over 14 amino acids. CDR1 is SGHRS, CDR2 YFSETQ, per germline. Losses at the gene ends were 4 bases for V and 5 bases for J; bases not matched to a gene: 6. Full variable domain (missing parts from reference TRBV5-1 and TRBJ1-2): KAGVTQTPRYLIKTRGQQVTLSCSPISGHRSVSWYQQTPGQGLQFLFEYFSETQRNKGNFPGRFSGRQFSNSRSEMNVSTLELGDSALYLCASSPKTGGYGYTFGSGTRLTVV.

This clone was recorded once. The chain is built from TRBV7-9 and TRBJ1-2; the D gene is possibly TRBD1 (5 bases). Germline assignment: CDR1 SEHNR and CDR2 FQNEAQ (reference sequence). Trimming pared 6 bases from V and 4 bases from J, leaving 12 bases between. This CDR3 region has 13 residues. The CDR3 here is CASSPGLSYGYTF. In DNA form, the CDR3 reads TGTGCCAGCAGTCCGGGACTCAGCTATGGCTACACCTTC.

CDR3 coding DNA: TGTGCCAGCAGCGGGACTAGCGGGACCCATACGGCCAATGAGCAGTTCTTC. Translating gives CASSGTSGTHTANEQFF. V is TRBV5-4 and J is TRBJ2-1, with TRBD2 matching 13 bases. Germline-derived CDR1 and CDR2 are SGHNT and YYREEE (reference sequence). V shed 4 bases and J 6 bases; nucleotides not matched to a gene: 10. The CDR3 is made up of 17 amino acids.

The chain combines TRBV6-5 with TRBJ2-5; 10 bases agree with TRBD1. The germline V gene encodes CDR1 MNHEY and CDR2 SVGAGI. The CDR3 covers 14 residues. With 6 bases clipped from V and 1 base from J, the junction kept 2 bases outside the gene matches. Here the CDR3 DNA reads TGTGCCAGCAGAAGGACAGGGGGCCAAGAGACCCAGTACTTC. This codes for CASRRTGGQETQYF.

The chain joins TRBV29-1 to TRBJ1-2; D remains ambiguous. Germline V lookup: CDR1 SQVTM, CDR2 ANQGSEA. The CDR3 length is 12 residues. Trimming took 1 base from V and 6 from J, leaving 9 bases between them. The DNA of the CDR3 is TGCAGCGTTGAAGCCGGGTGGGATGGCTACACCTTC. Translated, it gives CSVEAGWDGYTF.

This clone was picked up a small number of times. The chain links TRBV15 to TRBJ1-2; D not resolved. The CDR3 extends over 15 amino acids. Looked up from germline, CDR1 is LNHNV and CDR2 is YYDKDF (reference sequence). V was shortened by 0 bases and J by 4 bases, with 12 bases between the two germline ends. CDR3 amino acids: CATSRDYTAAYGYTF. DNA of the CDR3: TGTGCCACCAGCAGAGATTATACAGCAGCCTATGGCTACACCTTC. Combining the CDR3 with reference TRBV15 and TRBJ1-2 gives the whole variable domain DAMVIQNPRYQVTQFGKPVTLSCSQTLNHNVMYWYQQKSSQAPKLLFHYYDKDFNNEADTPDNFQSRRPNTSFCFLDIRSPGLGDTAMYLCATSRDYTAAYGYTFGSGTRLTVV.

The chain couples TRBV19 to TRBJ1-5; TRBD1 aligns across 9 bases. After removal of 4 bases from V and 6 bases from J, the junction contained 10 bases not matched to a gene. Germline CDR1 reads LNHDA; CDR2 reads SQIVND (reference sequence). The CDR3 totals 16 residues. Written as DNA, the CDR3 is TGTGCCAGTAGTAGCCGACCTGGGACAGGGCCTCAGCCCCAGCATTTT. Translated: CASSSRPGTGPQPQHF.

J is TRBJ2-1 and V is TRBV11-2; TRBD2 matches at 8 bases. CDR3 size: 15 residues. Germline V CDR1 and CDR2: SGHAT, FQNNGV. The J segment lost 10 bases and the V segment lost 5 bases, leaving 13 bases of the junction unmatched. CDR3 coding DNA: TGTGCCAGCAGCGCATCCGGGACTAGGGGAGAGGAGCAGTTCTTC. Amino acid sequence: CASSASGTRGEEQFF.

The genes are TRBV4-1 and TRBJ1-1, with TRBD1 matching over 8 bases. The CDR3 extends over 15 amino acids. J lost 5 bases, V lost 1 base, and 6 bases had no gene match. Germline CDR1 and CDR2: MGHRA and YSYEKL. The CDR3 reads CASSQADRGWTEAFF. The CDR3, as DNA: TGCGCCAGCAGCCAAGCAGACAGGGGTTGGACTGAAGCTTTCTTT.

V is TRBV27 and J is TRBJ1-4; TRBD1 matches 9 bases. CDR3 length equals 15 residues. Germline-derived CDR1 and CDR2 are MNHEY and SMNVEV (reference sequence). J gave up 4 bases and V 1 base, and 1 base lay outside the gene matches. CDR3 region: CASSLWTGVNEKLFF. As DNA, the CDR3 is TGTGCCAGCAGTTTATGGACAGGGGTTAATGAAAAACTGTTTTTT.

This clone was detected only a few times. The V gene is TRBV2, the J gene TRBJ1-1; D is unclear. Trimming removed 7 bases at V and 2 bases at J, with 8 bases between. The CDR3 covers 12 residues. Germline CDR1 and CDR2: SNHLY and FYNNEI. CDR3 sequence (DNA): TGTGCCAGCACGTTTATAAACACTGAAGCTTTCTTT. Translating gives CASTFINTEAFF.

This clone was counted a few times. The chain has TRBV6-4 and TRBJ1-5; D not certain. V shed 6 bases and J shed 1 base, with 7 bases lying between them. Germline V gives CDR1 MRHNA, CDR2 SNTAGT. CDR3 length equals 13 residues. The CDR3 DNA is TGTGCCAGCAGCCCCGGGAGCAATCAGCCCCAGCATTTT. Encoded protein: CASSPGSNQPQHF.

V usage is TRBV28 and J usage is TRBJ1-3; D gene ambiguous. V was trimmed by 3 bases and J by 8 bases, leaving 14 bases between them. This CDR3 has 14 amino acids. Germline V CDR1 and CDR2: MDHEN, SYDVKM. CDR3 sequence reads: CASSLPPRADTIYF. In DNA, the CDR3 is TGTGCCAGCAGTTTGCCCCCGAGGGCGGACACCATATATTTT.

This chain joins TRBV5-6 and TRBJ2-5; 10 nucleotides align to TRBD1. V lost 2 bases, J lost 5 bases, and 6 bases stayed unmatched. CDR3 length: 15 amino acids. Germline V gene sequence: CDR1 SGHDT, CDR2 YYEEEE. CDR3: CASSFGQGGKETQYF. CDR3 DNA sequence: TGTGCCAGCAGCTTCGGACAGGGGGGAAAGGAGACCCAGTACTTC. Based on the CDR3 plus reference TRBV5-6 and TRBJ2-5, the full variable domain is DAGVTQSPTHLIKTRGQQVTLRCSPKSGHDTVSWYQQALGQGPQFIFQYYEEEERQRGNFPDRFSGHQFPNYSSELNVNALLLGDSALYLCASSFGQGGKETQYFGPGTRLLVL.

The chain carries TRBV5-6 and TRBJ2-6; D is perhaps TRBD1 (5 bases). V was pared by 1 base and J by 0 bases, with 14 bases between. Looked up from germline, CDR1 is SGHDT and CDR2 is YYEEEE. The CDR3 has 18 residues. The CDR3 DNA reads TGTGCCAGCAGCTTGTTAGGGGCCCTTGGCTCTGGGGCCAACGTCCTGACTTTC. Its protein product is CASSLLGALGSGANVLTF.

CDR3 bases: TGTGCCAGCAGCCGAAACGGTTATGGCTACACCTTC. This gives the protein CASSRNGYGYTF. This chain links TRBV3-1 (or the pseudogene TRBV3-2) with TRBJ1-2, with D hard to call. This CDR3 contains 12 residues. V was trimmed by 4 bases and J by 5 bases, leaving 8 bases between them. Germline V gene sequence: CDR1 LGHDT, CDR2 YNNKEL (reference sequence).

The J gene is TRBJ2-7, the V gene TRBV5-1; 9 bases align to TRBD2. V was pared by 4 bases and J by 1 base, with 9 bases of the junction left unmatched. This CDR3 region has 16 residues. Looked up from germline, CDR1 is SGHRS and CDR2 is YFSETQ. The CDR3 DNA follows: TGCGCCAGCAGCCCCGGGGCGGGAGGGACTTCCTACGAGCAGTACTTC. It is translated as CASSPGAGGTSYEQYF.

J is TRBJ2-1 and V is TRBV14; 8 positions agree with TRBD2. V was clipped by 1 base and J by 8 bases; unmatched bases: 7. CDR3 length: 15 residues. Germline values: CDR1 SGHDN, CDR2 FVKESK. As DNA, the CDR3 is TGTGCCAGCAGCCAAGCTAGCGGGTGGTTTGATGAGCAGTTCTTC. Residues: CASSQASGWFDEQFF.

The chain uses TRBV7-2 and TRBJ1-6, with D possibly TRBD1 on 5 matching bases. The germline gives CDR1 SGHTA, CDR2 FQGNSA. The length of the CDR3 is 15 residues. The ends were cut back, 1 base at V and 5 bases at J, with 9 bases in the middle. CDR3 DNA: TGTGCCAGCAGCTTAGGTACAGGACATAATTCACCCCTCCACTTT. Protein: CASSLGTGHNSPLHF. The variable domain in full, with the rest retrieved from reference TRBV7-2 and TRBJ1-6, is GAGVSQSPSNKVTEKGKDVELRCDPISGHTALYWYRQSLGQGLEFLIYFQGNSAPDKSGLPSDRFSAERTGGSVSTLTIQRTQQEDSAVYLCASSLGTGHNSPLHFGNGTRLTVT.

The chain carries TRBV14 and TRBJ2-7; TRBD2 might be the D (5 bases). The V end was cut by 2 bases, the J end by 6 bases, with 14 bases between. The CDR3 is 14 amino acids. CDR1 is SGHDN and CDR2 is FVKESK in the germline V gene. CDR3 sequence reads: CASSQLEGLGEQYF. CDR3 coding DNA: TGTGCCAGCAGCCAACTAGAGGGTTTAGGCGAGCAGTACTTC.

The chain uses TRBV3-1 (or the pseudogene TRBV3-2) and TRBJ1-2, with TRBD1 as a possible D gene (6 bases). Per the germline V gene, CDR1 is LGHDT and CDR2 is YNNKEL (reference sequence). The CDR3 runs to 16 residues. The V end lost 4 bases, the J end lost 1 base, and 16 bases lay between the germline ends. Written as DNA, the CDR3 is TGTGCCAGCAGCCGTCAAGTAGAGGACAGTAACTATGGCTACACCTTC. This sequence encodes CASSRQVEDSNYGYTF.

This chain joins TRBV6-2 or TRBV6-3 and TRBJ2-1, with 8 bases lining up with TRBD2. Germline V CDR1 and CDR2: MNHEY, SVGEGT. Trimming cost V 4 bases and J 9 bases; bases outside gene matches: 8. This CDR3 spans 14 amino acids. CDR3 amino acids: CASSSIPGGREQFF. CDR3 bases: TGTGCCAGCAGTTCCATTCCGGGGGGGCGTGAGCAGTTCTTC.

This clone has a handful of counts. V is TRBV4-3 and J is TRBJ2-6; 9 nucleotides line up with TRBD2. Germline V CDR1 and CDR2: LGHNA, YSLEER. The CDR3 extends over 18 amino acids. The V segment lost 1 base and the J segment 0 bases; nucleotides outside the gene matches: 4. CDR3 DNA sequence: TGCGCCAGCAGCCAAGTAGCGGGGGTGAACTCTGGGGCCAACGTCCTGACTTTC. This codes for CASSQVAGVNSGANVLTF.